The clone carrying this TCR beta chain was seen a single time. What it binds is not known. The record originates from a study of OX40 agonist ivuxolimab in advanced cancers. Study-level background: Three patients had partial responses: one hepatocellular carcinoma, two cutaneous melanoma.

This CDR3 has 16 residues. The V gene lost 6 bases and the J gene lost 4 bases, with 20 bases spanning the gap. Germline V CDR1 and CDR2: KGHSH, LQKENI. The table came from immunoSEQ multiplex PCR; TCRdb's copy has only in-frame clones and leaves some out. The sample has tens of thousands of clones; 90% are singletons. The study's findings and limits: It was also the case that some nonresponders had low normalized T-cell clonal expansion. Among patients with partial responses at 0.1-3.0 mg/kg, clonal expansion was among the lowest.

This sequence was found in an adult with an advanced solid tumor such as melanoma, head and neck, liver or kidney cancer. The specimen was CD4+ or CD8+ T cells sorted from blood, collected in a trial of the OX40 agonist ivuxolimab. The chain is built from TRBV18 and TRBJ2-3; perhaps D is TRBD1 or TRBD2 (5 bases each). DNA of the CDR3: TGTGCCAGCTCCGACCAACCGGGGCGTCCCCCAGATACGCAGTATTTT. It is translated as CASSDQPGRPPDTQYF.